This TCR beta chain was sequenced during a study of human T cells and chemical hapten exposure. About the study: A patient group, mainly female, showed alopecia areata, totalis or universalis.

The sample's time point: pre-sensitization, week 0. Treatment reported: therapeutic diphenylcyclopropenone sensitization with weekly scalp DPC. This CDR3 region has 16 residues. Germline CDR1 SQVTM, CDR2 ANQGSEA. The V segment lost 0 bases and the J segment 2 bases; nucleotides outside the gene matches: 10. Regarding this clonotype: The target antigen is unknown.

Study-level results: Having alopecia, the donors may differ immunologically from healthy people.

Individual cDNA molecules in this library carried unique molecular identifiers. As originally analysed: TCR counts had a median of about 99,000 per sample and spanned roughly 20,000 to 750,000. TCRdb re-analysed the RACE reads in MiXCR, keeping a single row per CDR3 protein. The V and J calls were not made by the authors but by TCRdb's processing. The repertoire has a few hundred thousand distinct CDR3 sequences, around 5.5% of them found once; the top ten carry around 8%. The starting material was whole blood, obtained in connection with sensitization to the hapten diphenylcyclopropenone (DPC). The chain couples TRBV29-1 to TRBJ2-7, with 7 bases identical to TRBD1. The sequence was obtained from a young woman with alopecia areata. Some clones in this sample may be carry-over from other donors' samples. CDR3 sequence reads: CSVEEGETGHTYEQYF. CDR3 DNA: TGCAGCGTTGAAGAGGGCGAGACAGGGCACACCTACGAGCAGTACTTC.